The clone carrying this T cell receptor (beta chain) was seen many times. Its target is unknown. Both iRepertoire HTBI primers and Arm-PCR of CDR3 regions were used to build the TCR beta libraries. TCRdb re-called the multiplex PCR reads with MiXCR, one entry per CDR3 protein. Here the sample spans roughly 360,000 distinct CDR3 sequences, roughly 20% being singletons. This entry belongs to a study of regulatory T cells in long-lasting Graves disease. Time point indicated: persistent/refractory GD, antithyroid drugs over 5 years with positive TRAb. RNA from PBMCs was the source of the TCR library. Findings of the study overall: Patients with persistent disease shared 2,741 public clonotypes, outpacing the 966 shared by new patients. Persistent Graves' patients showed less TCR diversity than newly diagnosed ones. Segments TRBV28, TRBJ1-2 and TRBJ2-5 showed preferential usage in persistent disease.

The CDR3 has 14 residues. Germline V CDR1 and CDR2: MDHEN, SYDVKM. The V end was cut by 6 bases, the J end by 2 bases, with 11 bases between. The chain couples TRBV28 to TRBJ1-5, with D unresolved. This receptor was identified in a woman aged 35 to 49 with Graves disease. This sample comprised peripheral blood mononuclear cells (PBMCs), obtained when the disease was refractory, from a patient treated with antithyroid drugs. In DNA, the CDR3 is TGTGCCAGCAGCCCAGTATTTGGCAATCAGCCCCAGCATTTT. It yields the protein CASSPVFGNQPQHF.